This TCR beta chain was sequenced for a study of shared clonotypes between healthy human individuals. Produced via immunoSEQ multiplex PCR; TCRdb's table is partial and in-frame only. The data hold hundreds of thousands of clones, with about 80% observed a single time. V was clipped by 4 bases and J by 2 bases; unmatched bases: 12. This CDR3 contains 16 residues. Germline loops: CDR1 SGHRS, CDR2 YFSETQ. This clone was recorded at least ten times. This TCR derives from a woman aged 30 to 39 in good health. The rearrangement links TRBV5-1 to TRBJ2-7, with 7 bases lining up with TRBD1. Sequencing used memory CD4+ T cells sorted from blood. Subset reported: CD45RA-negative fraction. The CDR3 DNA follows: TGCGCCAGCAGCAGGGAAGCCGGGACAGCTCCCTACGAGCAGTACTTC. Translation gives CASSREAGTAPYEQYF.